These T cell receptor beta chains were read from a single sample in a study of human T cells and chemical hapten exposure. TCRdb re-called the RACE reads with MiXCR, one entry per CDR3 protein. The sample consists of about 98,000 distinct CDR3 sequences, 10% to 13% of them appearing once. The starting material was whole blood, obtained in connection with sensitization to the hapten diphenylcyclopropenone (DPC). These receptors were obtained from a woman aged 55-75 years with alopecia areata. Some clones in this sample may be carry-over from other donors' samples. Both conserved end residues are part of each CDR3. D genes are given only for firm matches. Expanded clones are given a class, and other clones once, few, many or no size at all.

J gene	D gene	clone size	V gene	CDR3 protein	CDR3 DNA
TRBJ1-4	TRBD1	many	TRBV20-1	CSARRTGGPNEKLFF	TGCAGTGCTAGAAGAACAGGGGGCCCTAATGAAAAACTGTTTTTT
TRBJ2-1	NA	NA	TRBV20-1	CSAPPGSFGSGEQFF	TGCAGTGCTCCACCGGGGAGCTTCGGATCCGGTGAGCAGTTCTTC
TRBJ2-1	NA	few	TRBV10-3	CAIGTIEQFF	TGTGCCATCGGTACCATTGAGCAGTTCTTC
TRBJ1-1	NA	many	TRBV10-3	CASSGQAYEAFF	TGTGCCTCAAGTGGGCAGGCCTATGAAGCTTTCTTT
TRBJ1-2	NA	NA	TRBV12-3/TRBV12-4	CASSPGQIYGYTF	TGTGCCAGCAGCCCCGGACAGATTTATGGCTACACCTTC
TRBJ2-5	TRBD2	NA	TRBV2	CASKGTSQETQYF	TGTGCCAGCAAAGGGACTAGTCAAGAGACCCAGTACTTC
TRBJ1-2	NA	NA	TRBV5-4	CASSIDSYGYTF	TGTGCCAGCAGCATCGACAGCTATGGCTACACCTTC
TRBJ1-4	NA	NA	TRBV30	CAWTGQGTIRAEKLFF	TGTGCCTGGACGGGGCAGGGAACGATTCGCGCGGAAAAACTGTTTTTT
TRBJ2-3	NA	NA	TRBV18	CASSRRETDTQYF	TGTGCCAGCTCACGCAGGGAAACAGATACGCAGTATTTT
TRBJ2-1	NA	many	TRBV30	CALTRGFGFNEQFF	TGTGCCTTAACGCGGGGTTTTGGTTTCAATGAGCAGTTCTTC
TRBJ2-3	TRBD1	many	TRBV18	CASSLQGVRRDTQYF	TGTGCCAGCTCGCTCCAGGGGGTCCGCCGGGATACGCAGTATTTT
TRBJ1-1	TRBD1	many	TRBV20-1	CSARAGQENTEAFF	TGCAGTGCTAGGGCTGGACAGGAGAACACTGAAGCTTTCTTT
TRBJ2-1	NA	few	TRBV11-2	CASSLDPQEQFF	TGTGCCAGCAGCTTAGATCCCCAGGAGCAGTTCTTC
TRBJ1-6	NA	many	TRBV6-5	CASSYRGNNSPLHF	TGTGCCAGCAGTTACAGGGGTAATAATTCACCCCTCCACTTT
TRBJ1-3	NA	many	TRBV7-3	CASSPTRDGTIYF	TGTGCCAGCAGCCCCACAAGGGATGGCACCATATATTTT
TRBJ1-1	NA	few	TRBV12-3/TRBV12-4	CASSSSPRVDTEAFF	TGTGCCAGCAGTTCCTCCCCGCGGGTGGACACTGAAGCTTTCTTT
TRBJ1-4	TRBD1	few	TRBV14	CASSREQGWSNEKLFF	TGTGCCAGCAGCCGAGAACAGGGGTGGTCTAATGAAAAACTGTTTTTT
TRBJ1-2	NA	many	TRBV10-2	CASSGTNYGYTF	TGCGCCAGCAGCGGGACAAACTATGGCTACACCTTC
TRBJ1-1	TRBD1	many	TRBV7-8	CASSLTTGTAFF	TGTGCCAGCAGCTTGACGACAGGGACAGCTTTCTTT
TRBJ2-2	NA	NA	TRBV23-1	CASSQSDNRDAGRWYTGELFF	TGCGCCAGCAGTCAATCCGATAACCGGGACGCAGGACGGTGGTACACCGGGGAGCTGTTTTTT
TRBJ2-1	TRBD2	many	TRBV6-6	CASSRTSGGLHNEQFF	TGTGCCAGCAGTCGGACTAGCGGGGGCCTCCACAATGAGCAGTTCTTC
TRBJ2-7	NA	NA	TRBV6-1	CASSVGSYEQYF	TGTGCCAGCAGTGTTGGATCCTACGAGCAGTACTTC
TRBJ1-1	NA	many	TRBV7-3	CASSLGGRNTEAFF	TGTGCCAGCAGCTTAGGGGGTAGGAACACTGAAGCTTTCTTT
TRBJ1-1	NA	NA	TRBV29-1	CSGSGGTDTEAFF	TGCAGCGGCTCCGGGGGGACGGACACTGAAGCTTTCTTT
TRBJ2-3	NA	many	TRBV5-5	CASSLSGDRADTQYF	TGTGCCAGCAGCTTGTCCGGGGATCGGGCAGATACGCAGTATTTT
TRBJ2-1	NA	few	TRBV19	CASRVGRSSYNEQFF	TGTGCCAGTAGGGTGGGCCGGAGCTCCTACAATGAGCAGTTCTTC
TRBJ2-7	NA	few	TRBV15	CATSRAGTARYEQYF	TGTGCCACCAGCAGAGCCGGGACGGCCCGCTACGAGCAGTACTTC
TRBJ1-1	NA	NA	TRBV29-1	CSVQQIEAFF	TGCAGCGTACAACAGATTGAAGCTTTCTTT
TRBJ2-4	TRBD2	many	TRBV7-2	CASSLKAGGGNIQYF	TGTGCCAGCAGCTTAAAAGCGGGGGGCGGAAACATTCAGTACTTC
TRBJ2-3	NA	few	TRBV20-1	CSARRGPQGRTQYF	TGCAGTGCCCGTCGGGGTCCCCAAGGGAGGACGCAGTATTTT
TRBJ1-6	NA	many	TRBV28	CASRKGGSPSPLHF	TGTGCCAGCAGAAAGGGGGGCTCCCCGTCACCCCTCCACTTT
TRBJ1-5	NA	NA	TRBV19	CASSGTESPLTYSNQPQHF	TGTGCTTCATCCGGGACGGAGAGCCCTTTAACTTATAGCAATCAGCCCCAGCATTTT
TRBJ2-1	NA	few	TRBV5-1	CASSLAPGSSYNEQFF	TGCGCCAGCAGCTTGGCCCCTGGCAGCTCCTACAATGAGCAGTTCTTC
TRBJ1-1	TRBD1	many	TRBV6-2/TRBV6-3	CASSSPGQVFSEAFF	TGTGCCAGCAGTTCACCGGGACAGGTCTTTTCTGAAGCTTTCTTT
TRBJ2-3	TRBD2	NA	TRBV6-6	CASSATSGDTQYF	TGTGCCAGCAGTGCGACTAGCGGAGATACGCAGTATTTT
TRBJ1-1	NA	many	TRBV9	CASGLVNTEAFF	TGTGCCAGCGGTCTGGTGAACACTGAAGCTTTCTTT
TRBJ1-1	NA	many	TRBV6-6	CASSNALGPGGEAFF	TGTGCCAGCAGCAATGCACTAGGACCGGGAGGTGAAGCTTTCTTT
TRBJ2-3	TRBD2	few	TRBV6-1	CASRRAGGSYTQYF	TGTGCCAGCAGGCGAGCGGGGGGTTCCTATACGCAGTATTTT
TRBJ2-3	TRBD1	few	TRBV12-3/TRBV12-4	CASSPGQGGADTQYF	TGTGCCAGCAGCCCGGGACAGGGTGGGGCAGATACGCAGTATTTT
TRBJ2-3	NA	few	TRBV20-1	CSARDRTGSTDTQYF	TGCAGTGCTAGAGACCGTACGGGCAGCACAGATACGCAGTATTTT
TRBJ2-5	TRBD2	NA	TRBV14	CASSSRLAQETQYF	TGTGCCAGCAGCTCCCGACTAGCCCAAGAGACCCAGTACTTC
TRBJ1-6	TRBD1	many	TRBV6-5	CASSLGQPNSPLHF	TGTGCCAGCAGTCTGGGACAGCCCAATTCACCCCTCCACTTT
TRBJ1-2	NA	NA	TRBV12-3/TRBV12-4	CASSFGAALGYTF	TGTGCCAGCAGTTTTGGGGCAGCACTAGGCTACACCTTC
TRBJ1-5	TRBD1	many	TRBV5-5	CASSLDRGGQPQHF	TGTGCCAGCAGCTTGGACAGGGGCGGGCAGCCCCAGCATTTT
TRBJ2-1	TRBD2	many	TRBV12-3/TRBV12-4	CASSPPGLAGREQFF	TGTGCCAGCAGTCCCCCGGGACTAGCGGGGAGAGAGCAGTTCTTC
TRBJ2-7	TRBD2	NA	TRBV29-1	CSVATSGEYYEQYF	TGCAGCGTCGCGACTAGCGGCGAGTACTACGAGCAGTACTTC
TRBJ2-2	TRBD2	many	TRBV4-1	CASSQDRLAGMGNTGELFF	TGCGCCAGCAGCCAAGATCGCCTAGCGGGGATGGGGAACACCGGGGAGCTGTTTTTT
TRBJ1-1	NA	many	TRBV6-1	CASQLLRSPTAFF	TGTGCCAGCCAACTTCTCAGGTCCCCAACAGCTTTCTTT
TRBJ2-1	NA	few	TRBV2	CASSETGASYNEQFF	TGTGCCAGCAGTGAAACGGGGGCCTCCTACAATGAGCAGTTCTTC
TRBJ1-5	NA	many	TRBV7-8	CASSFKRDIPNQPQHF	TGTGCCAGCAGCTTTAAACGGGACATTCCCAATCAGCCCCAGCATTTT
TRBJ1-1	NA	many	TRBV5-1	CASSLASWTTEAFF	TGCGCCAGCAGCTTGGCCTCTTGGACCACTGAAGCTTTCTTT
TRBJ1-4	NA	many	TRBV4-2	CASSQVARTGYGEKLFF	TGTGCCAGCAGCCAAGTGGCCCGTACAGGGTATGGCGAAAAACTGTTTTTT
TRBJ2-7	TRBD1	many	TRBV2	CASRSMDRFSYEQYF	TGTGCCAGCAGATCAATGGACAGGTTCTCCTACGAGCAGTACTTC
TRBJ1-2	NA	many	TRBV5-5	CASSLAHREPYGYTF	TGTGCCAGCAGCTTGGCACATAGGGAACCCTATGGCTACACCTTC
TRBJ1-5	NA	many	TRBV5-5	CASSLGRGSGGSQHF	TGTGCCAGCAGCTTGGGTCGTGGTTCGGGAGGGTCCCAGCATTTT
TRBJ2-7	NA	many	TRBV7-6	CASSPGTFSYEQYF	TGTGCCAGCAGCCCGGGGACATTCTCCTACGAGCAGTACTTC
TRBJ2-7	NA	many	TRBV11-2	CASSLAHRDYEQYF	TGTGCCAGCAGCTTAGCTCACAGAGACTACGAGCAGTACTTC
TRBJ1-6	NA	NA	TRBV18	CASSPDLGSSSPLHF	TGTGCCAGCTCACCAGATTTAGGCAGCTCCTCACCCCTCCACTTT